The 20 T cell receptor beta chains below all came from one sample that was sequenced in a study of control samples from healthy donors and cancer patients (dated by TCRdb to 2020 to 2021). The protocol used for the library was the immunoSEQ multiplex PCR assay. The table comes from immuneACCESS by way of TCRdb, which keeps in-frame sequences with V and J called. Part of the clones is missing from these tables; in studies checked, under half for an unresolved V gene and the rest for unknown reasons. The sample data list 200,000 or so clones, and just under 95% of these were observed just once. The ten largest account for less than 1.6% of the sample. Material for sequencing was blood. The receptors derive from a man aged 50-59 years in good health.

The gene calls are TRBV28 and TRBJ1-2; D is ambiguous. The CDR3 has 14 amino acids. The germline V gene has CDR1 MDHEN and CDR2 SYDVKM. V was pared by 3 bases and J by 2 bases, with 10 bases between. DNA for the CDR3: TGTGCCAGCAGTTTGACTCTGTTGAACTATGGCTACACCTTC. Amino acids: CASSLTLLNYGYTF.

In its sample, this clone was seen once. V usage is TRBV3-1 (or the pseudogene TRBV3-2) and J usage is TRBJ2-7, with D maybe TRBD2 (6 bases). This CDR3 region has 13 residues. Looked up from germline, CDR1 is LGHDT and CDR2 is YNNKEL (reference sequence). V was shortened by 1 base and J by 5 bases, with 9 bases between the two germline ends. CDR3 protein: CASSQAGGDEQYF. The DNA of the CDR3 is TGTGCCAGCAGCCAAGCAGGCGGGGACGAGCAGTACTTC.

This clone was picked up one time. The chain is built from TRBV2 and TRBJ1-5; TRBD1 matches 7 bases. The germline CDR1 and CDR2 sequences are SNHLY and FYNNEI. With 7 bases clipped from V and 0 bases from J, the junction kept 6 bases outside the gene matches. The CDR3 covers 15 residues. In DNA form, the CDR3 reads TGTGCCAGCAAGGGGGACAGTAATAGCAATCAGCCCCAGCATTTT. It specifies CASKGDSNSNQPQHF.

This chain joins TRBV5-1 and TRBJ1-1; TRBD1 matches 7 bases. V was clipped by 3 bases and J by 0 bases; unmatched bases: 5. Germline V gene sequence: CDR1 SGHRS, CDR2 YFSETQ. The length of the CDR3 is 15 residues. The CDR3 spells CASSWGTVMNTEAFF. Written as DNA, the CDR3 is TGCGCCAGCAGCTGGGGGACAGTCATGAACACTGAAGCTTTCTTT. The full variable domain, with the rest looked up from reference TRBV5-1 and TRBJ1-1, is KAGVTQTPRYLIKTRGQQVTLSCSPISGHRSVSWYQQTPGQGLQFLFEYFSETQRNKGNFPGRFSGRQFSNSRSEMNVSTLELGDSALYLCASSWGTVMNTEAFFGQGTRLTVV.

V gene TRBV6-5 combines with J gene TRBJ2-7; 9 positions agree with TRBD1. The CDR3 is made up of 15 amino acids. CDR1 and CDR2 (germline): MNHEY, SVGAGI. J lost 0 bases, V lost 7 bases, and 7 bases had no gene match. For the CDR3, the DNA is TGTGCCAGCACCACACAGGGGGCAAGCTCCTACGAGCAGTACGTC. Its translation is CASTTQGASSYEQYV.

This sequence joins TRBV7-9 and TRBJ2-7; 8 bases align to TRBD1. The V segment lost 0 bases and the J segment 5 bases; nucleotides outside the gene matches: 6. CDR1 is SEHNR, CDR2 FQNEAQ, per germline (reference sequence). The CDR3 runs to 15 residues. CDR3 protein: CASSLATGVIHEQYF. The CDR3 nucleotides read TGTGCCAGCAGCTTAGCGACAGGGGTAATCCACGAGCAGTACTTC.

The chain combines TRBV7-8 with TRBJ2-3; 8 nucleotides agree with TRBD2. V lost 3 bases, J lost 3 bases, and 11 bases stayed unmatched. CDR1 is SGHVS, CDR2 FQNEAQ, per germline. This CDR3 is 17 amino acids long. CDR3 region: CASSFPFGGLETDTQYF. The CDR3 DNA reads TGTGCCAGCAGCTTTCCCTTCGGGGGACTAGAAACAGATACGCAGTATTTT. Combining the CDR3 with reference TRBV7-8 and TRBJ2-3 gives the whole variable domain GAGVSQSPRYKVAKRGQDVALRCDPISGHVSLFWYQQALGQGPEFLTYFQNEAQLDKSGLPSDRFFAERPEGSVSTLKIQRTQQEDSAVYLCASSFPFGGLETDTQYFGPGTRLTVL.

V usage is TRBV7-9 and J usage is TRBJ1-5; a possible D gene is TRBD1 (5 bases). V lost 1 base and J lost 2, with 9 bases in between. The CDR3 length is 15 residues. Germline CDR1 SEHNR, CDR2 FQNEAQ (reference sequence). CDR3 DNA: TGTGCCAGCAGCTTAGGGGGCGCGGGCAATCAGCCCCAGCATTTT. Residues: CASSLGGAGNQPQHF.

The genes are TRBV6-5 and TRBJ1-1; TRBD1 might be the D (5 bases). The CDR3 totals 13 residues. CDR1 is MNHEY, CDR2 SVGAGI, per germline. V lost 8 bases and J lost 1, with 11 bases in between. CDR3 DNA: TGTGCCAGCGGGACGGCCCCGAACACTGAAGCTTTCTTT. This translates into CASGTAPNTEAFF.

The chain has TRBV6-2 or TRBV6-3 and TRBJ2-7; a possible D gene is TRBD2 (6 bases). Per the germline V gene, CDR1 is MNHEY and CDR2 is SVGEGT. CDR3 size: 15 residues. V was pared by 5 bases and J by 1 base, with 15 bases between. Here the CDR3 DNA reads TGTGCCAGCAGTAGACCTGCGGGGTTATCCTACGAGCAGTACGTC. This sequence encodes CASSRPAGLSYEQYV.

The chain couples TRBV6-5 to TRBJ1-1; perhaps TRBD1 as D (5 bases). Trimming removed 6 bases at V and 5 bases at J, with 13 bases between. The CDR3 loop spans 13 amino acids. Germline loops: CDR1 MNHEY, CDR2 SVGAGI. CDR3 sequence reads: CASSALKGTEAFF. The CDR3 DNA sequence: TGTGCCAGCAGCGCGTTGAAGGGGACTGAAGCTTTCTTT.

The genes are TRBV19 and TRBJ1-4, with TRBD1 as a possible D gene (5 bases). Trimming shortened V by 9 bases and J by 8 bases, and 16 bases separated the two germline ends. The CDR3 spans 13 residues. Looked up from germline, CDR1 is LNHDA and CDR2 is SQIVND (reference sequence). The CDR3 here is CASQTEAGEKLFF. In DNA form, the CDR3 reads TGTGCCAGCCAGACAGAAGCGGGCGAAAAACTGTTTTTT.

The chain combines TRBV6-5 with TRBJ1-5; 7 bases agree with TRBD1. CDR3 size: 14 residues. Germline V gene data show CDR1 as MNHEY and CDR2 as SVGAGI. V was pared by 5 bases and J by 5 bases, with 6 bases of the junction left unmatched. CDR3 sequence (DNA): TGTGCCAGCAGTCGCTATACAGGGGATCAGCCCCAGCATTTT. This translates into CASSRYTGDQPQHF.

This chain links TRBV19 with TRBJ2-2; 7 bases are a match to TRBD1. This CDR3 has 15 residues. Per germline, CDR1 LNHDA and CDR2 SQIVND (reference sequence). V lost 5 bases to trimming and J lost 2 bases; unmatched junction nucleotides: 5. CDR3 DNA sequence: TGTGCCAGTAGTGTTAACAGGGGAAACACCGGGGAGCTGTTTTTT. Encoded protein: CASSVNRGNTGELFF.

The chain carries TRBV29-1 and TRBJ1-2, with D possibly matching TRBD1 (6 bases). The V end was cut by 8 bases, the J end by 6 bases, with 13 bases between. Looked up from germline, CDR1 is SQVTM and CDR2 is ANQGSEA. CDR3 length: 11 residues. The CDR3 region is CSYREEHGYTF. The CDR3 region has the DNA TGCAGCTACAGGGAGGAGCATGGCTACACCTTC.

The V gene is TRBV4-3, the J gene TRBJ1-1; D ambiguous. Germline assignment: CDR1 LGHNA and CDR2 YSLEER. Between the trimmed V and J ends, which lost 7 bases and 3 bases, there was a span of 18 bases. This CDR3 has 15 amino acids. The chain's CDR3 is CASKPGGALDTEAFF. The DNA of the CDR3 is TGCGCCAGCAAACCCGGAGGCGCCTTGGACACTGAAGCTTTCTTT.

The V and J genes are TRBV4-1 and TRBJ1-1; D is undetermined. V lost 2 bases to trimming and J lost 3 bases, with 16 bases between them. The CDR3 is 16 residues long. Germline-derived CDR1 and CDR2 are MGHRA and YSYEKL. The CDR3 loop is CASSQILGFGDTEAFF. The CDR3 coding sequence is TGCGCCAGCAGCCAAATTTTAGGGTTTGGGGACACTGAAGCTTTCTTT.

Only one count was recorded for this clone. V is TRBV7-2 and J is TRBJ1-5; 7 bases fit TRBD1. This CDR3 region has 14 residues. Germline-derived CDR1 and CDR2 are SGHTA and FQGNSA. The ends lost 5 bases at V and 11 bases at J; junction bases unmatched: 12. CDR3 loop: CASSLVTGAGTQHF. For the CDR3, the DNA is TGTGCCAGCAGCCTCGTAACAGGGGCCGGGACCCAGCATTTT.

This chain uses TRBV7-2 with TRBJ2-3; D is ambiguous. The germline CDR1 and CDR2 sequences are SGHTA and FQGNSA. CDR3 length: 12 residues. Deletions cut 1 base from V and 14 bases from J, with 13 bases between. The CDR3 DNA sequence: TGTGCCAGCAGCTTAGTGGTAGGGCAGCCGTATTTT. Its translation is CASSLVVGQPYF.

V gene TRBV5-1 combines with J gene TRBJ1-3; the D gene is possibly TRBD1 (6 bases). CDR1 SGHRS and CDR2 YFSETQ come from the germline V gene. The CDR3 runs to 14 residues. Trimming removed 4 bases at V and 3 bases at J, with 11 bases between. The CDR3 DNA is TGCGCCAGCAGCCCCTTGGACAGTGGAAACACCATATATTTT. Protein sequence: CASSPLDSGNTIYF.